The rows below give T cell receptor beta chains drawn from one sample of a study of shared clonotypes between healthy human individuals. Here immunoSEQ multiplex PCR was the method, and the copy in TCRdb shows in-frame clones only, minus some. Of roughly 2.6 million clones listed, more than 90% were seen once; the top ten hold 0.11% to 0.15%. The sequenced material came from naive CD4+ T cells sorted from blood. These receptors were obtained from a man between 18 and 29 years old in good health. CDR3s include the opening cysteine and the closing phenylalanine or tryptophan. Each record gives: clone size, J gene, D gene, V gene, CDR3 DNA, CDR3 protein. A D gene is named only where the DNA matches it firmly. Size tells how often a clone was seen (once, few, many) or the class of an expanded clone, and some rows leave it out.

>.|TRBJ1-2|.|TRBV5-5
TGTGCCAGCAGCATGGGCAGCCTGGGAGGCTATGGCTACACCTTC
CASSMGSLGGYGYTF
>few|TRBJ1-5|.|TRBV10-3
TGTGCCATCAGTGAGACATACAATCAGCCCCAGCATTTT
CAISETYNQPQHF
>.|TRBJ2-3|.|TRBV2
TGTGCCAGCAGAATCTCCCTGGATACGCAGTATTTT
CASRISLDTQYF
>.|TRBJ2-3|.|TRBV10-2
TGCGCCAGCGGATCGGGAGCAGATACGCAGTATTTT
CASGSGADTQYF
>.|TRBJ2-7|.|TRBV27
TGTGCCAGCAGGGTACGGGGCACGTTACAGGGGAGGGACTCCTACGAGCAGTACTTC
CASRVRGTLQGRDSYEQYF
>.|TRBJ2-7|.|TRBV18
TGTGCCAGCTCAGTCTCAGGGTCCTACGAGCAGTACTTC
CASSVSGSYEQYF
>.|TRBJ2-1|TRBD2|TRBV7-3
TGTGCCAGCAGCCCCGGACTAGCGGGGGGGAAGGAGCAGTTCTTC
CASSPGLAGGKEQFF
>.|TRBJ1-5|TRBD1|TRBV5-1
TGCGCCAGCAGCCTGACAGGGGGCAATCAGCCCCAGCATTTT
CASSLTGGNQPQHF
>.|TRBJ2-5|TRBD2|TRBV5-6
TGTGCCAGCAGCTTGTTTTGGACTAGTGCGGAGACCCAGTACTTC
CASSLFWTSAETQYF
>.|TRBJ2-7|TRBD2|TRBV27
TGTGCCAGCAGTGAAGTGGGCGGGGGGGCCGGCGAGCAGTACTTC
CASSEVGGGAGEQYF
>.|TRBJ2-3|.|TRBV2
TGTGCCAGCGGACCGCGGACAGTGAACGCAGATACGCAGTATTTT
CASGPRTVNADTQYF
>.|TRBJ2-7|TRBD2|TRBV19
TGTGCCAGTAGTTCCGCGGGGGGCCACCTCTACGAGCAGTACTTC
CASSSAGGHLYEQYF